This record concerns one T cell receptor (beta chain) sequence. Its target is unknown. This sample includes further DNA sequences coding for the same CDR3. This entry belongs to a study of T cell responses to AZD1222 COVID-19 vaccine. As for the study in general: Doses given second, at about 4 or about 12 weeks, were pooled.

Regarding the study as a whole: Reportedly, close to half of spike-specific TCRs are directed against unmutated variant regions. The span of vaccine-associated CD4 TCRs extended across spike, with dominance at 160-218 and 743-854. When two AZD1222 doses had been given, Spike-specific TCR breadth and depth rose.

The germline CDR1 and CDR2 sequences are MDHEN and SYDVKM. Deletions cut 3 bases from V and 1 base from J, with 6 bases between. The CDR3 runs 13 residues. Assay used: immunoSEQ multiplex PCR; TCRdb lists only in-frame clones, some missing. The sample has 100,000 to 150,000 clones; 88% are singletons. The sequencing here drew on peripheral blood, taken on day 0 of AZD1222 vaccination. This clonotype originated in an adult in good health. This chain joins TRBV28 and TRBJ1-1; possible D gene TRBD1, 5 bases. CDR3 protein: CASSFGGNTEAFF. The CDR3 coding sequence is TGTGCCAGCAGTTTTGGGGGGAACACTGAAGCTTTCTTT.